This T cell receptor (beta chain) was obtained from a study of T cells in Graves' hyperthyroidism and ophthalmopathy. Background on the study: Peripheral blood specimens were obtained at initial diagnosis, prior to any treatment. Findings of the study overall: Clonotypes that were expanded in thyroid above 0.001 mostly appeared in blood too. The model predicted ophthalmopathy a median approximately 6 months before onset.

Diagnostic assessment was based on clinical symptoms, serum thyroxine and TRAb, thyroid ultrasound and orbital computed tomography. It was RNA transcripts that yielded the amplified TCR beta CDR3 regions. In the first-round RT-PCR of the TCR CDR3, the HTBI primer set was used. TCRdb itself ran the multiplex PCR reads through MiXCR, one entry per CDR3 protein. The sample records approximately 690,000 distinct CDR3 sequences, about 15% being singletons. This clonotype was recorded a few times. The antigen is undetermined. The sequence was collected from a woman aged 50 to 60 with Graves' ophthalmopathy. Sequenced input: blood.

The CDR3 spells CASNTDTSSNEQFF. Here the CDR3 DNA reads TGTGCCAGCAATACAGATACTAGCTCCAATGAGCAGTTCTTC. V gene TRBV6-1 combines with J gene TRBJ2-1; D might be TRBD2 (6 bases). V gave up 7 bases and J gave up 6 bases, with 16 bases separating them. The CDR3 consists of 14 residues. The germline V gene encodes CDR1 MNHNS and CDR2 SASEGT.